Listed here is a single TCR beta chain. These data are taken from a study of preoperative IRX-2 immunotherapy in early breast cancer. The treatment was: preoperative locoregional IRX-2 cytokine immunotherapy. Patients received preoperative, locoregional IRX-2 cytokine immunotherapy in a phase Ib study. Sequencing was performed with immunoSEQ multiplex PCR; in TCRdb, only in-frame clones are kept and a portion is missing. The sample includes around 95,000 clones, roughly 90% of them seen just once. Per the germline V gene, CDR1 is SQVTM and CDR2 is ANQGSEA. J was trimmed by 3 bases and V by 6 bases; bases with no gene match: 5. The CDR3 sequence is 13 residues long.

The input for sequencing was tumor tissue, taken after IRX-2 immunotherapy. This TCR was sampled from a human donor with breast cancer. The chain is built from TRBV29-1 and TRBJ1-5; 7 bases agree with TRBD1. Here the CDR3 reads CSVIQGYNQPQHF. The CDR3 DNA follows: TGCAGCGTAATACAGGGGTACAATCAGCCCCAGCATTTT.